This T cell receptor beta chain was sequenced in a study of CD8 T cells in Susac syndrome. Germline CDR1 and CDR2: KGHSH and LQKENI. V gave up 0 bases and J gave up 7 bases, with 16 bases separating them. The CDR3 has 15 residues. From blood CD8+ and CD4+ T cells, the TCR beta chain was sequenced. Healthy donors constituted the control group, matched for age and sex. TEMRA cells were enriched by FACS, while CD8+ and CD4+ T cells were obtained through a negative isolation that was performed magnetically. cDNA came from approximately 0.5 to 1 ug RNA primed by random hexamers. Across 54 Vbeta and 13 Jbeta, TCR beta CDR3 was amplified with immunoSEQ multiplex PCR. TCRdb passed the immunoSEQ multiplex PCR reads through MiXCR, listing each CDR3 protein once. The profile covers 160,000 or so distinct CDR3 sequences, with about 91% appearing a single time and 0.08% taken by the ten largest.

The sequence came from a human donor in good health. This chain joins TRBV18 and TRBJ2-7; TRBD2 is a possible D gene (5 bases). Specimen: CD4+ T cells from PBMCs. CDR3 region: CASSPPSGTRWEQYF. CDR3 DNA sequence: TGTGCCAGCTCACCACCTTCGGGAACCAGGTGGGAGCAGTACTTC.